Listed below are T cell receptor beta chains from one sample, sequenced in a study of CD8 T cells in ankylosing spondylitis. Each CDR3 protein is one row after TCRdb ran MiXCR on the 5' RACE reads. The data contain about 340,000 distinct CDR3 sequences, 20% to 25% of them seen just once; the ten biggest clones take up around 12%. Material for sequencing was blood, either unsorted or a sorted T cell fraction (not recorded which). These receptors all stem from a male donor with ankylosing spondylitis or in good health (not recorded which). Both conserved end residues are part of each CDR3. A D gene is named only where the DNA matches it firmly. The size entry is marked missing in some rows and otherwise reads once, few, many or a size class.

V gene	J gene	clone size	D gene	CDR3 protein	CDR3 DNA
TRBV7-6	TRBJ2-1	few	TRBD2	CASSLLTSGGNEQFF	TGTGCCAGCAGCTTGTTGACTAGCGGGGGTAATGAGCAGTTCTTC
TRBV10-3	TRBJ2-2	few	.	CAISEVPGELFF	TGTGCCATCAGTGAAGTTCCCGGGGAGCTGTTTTTT
TRBV7-9	TRBJ2-1	.	.	CASSPHWGDPRSNEQFF	TGTGCCAGCAGCCCCCACTGGGGGGACCCGAGGAGCAATGAGCAGTTCTTC
TRBV7-9	TRBJ2-5	once	TRBD2	CASSLSGGAFMETQYF	TGTGCCAGCAGCTTAAGCGGGGGGGCTTTTATGGAGACCCAGTACTTC
TRBV27	TRBJ1-5	.	.	CATSLGGQQPQHF	TGTGCCACATCCTTGGGGGGTCAGCAGCCCCAGCATTTT
TRBV6-1	TRBJ2-7	once	TRBD1	CASSHDRAPYEQYF	TGTGCCAGCAGCCACGACAGGGCCCCCTACGAGCAGTACTTC
TRBV13	TRBJ1-1	.	.	CASSLGYGGNTEAFF	TGTGCCAGCAGCTTAGGGTACGGGGGAAACACTGAAGCTTTCTTT
TRBV12-3/TRBV12-4	TRBJ2-1	few	.	CASSFLLTGRLNEQFF	TGTGCCAGCAGTTTCCTTCTTACAGGCCGGCTCAATGAGCAGTTCTTC
TRBV9	TRBJ2-3	.	TRBD2	CASSGTTSGGTTDTQYF	TGTGCCAGCAGCGGCACGACTAGCGGGGGGACCACAGATACGCAGTATTTT
TRBV10-2	TRBJ2-7	.	.	CASSPGIIAYYEQYF	TGCGCCAGCAGCCCCGGGATTATAGCGTACTACGAGCAGTACTTC
TRBV7-9	TRBJ1-1	.	TRBD1	CASSLEGTGGDTEAFF	TGTGCCAGCAGCTTAGAGGGGACAGGGGGGGACACTGAAGCTTTCTTT
TRBV10-3	TRBJ2-1	few	.	CAISEYLLDGGRHNEQFF	TGTGCCATCAGTGAGTACCTCCTGGACGGGGGGCGACACAATGAGCAGTTCTTC
TRBV12-3/TRBV12-4	TRBJ2-1	.	TRBD2	CASSPMGSGGAGNEQFF	TGTGCCAGCAGTCCCATGGGTAGCGGGGGGGCGGGGAATGAGCAGTTCTTC
TRBV14	TRBJ2-7	few	.	CASSRGSWAYEQYF	TGTGCCAGCAGCCGGGGGTCATGGGCCTACGAGCAGTACTTC
TRBV20-1	TRBJ1-1	.	.	CSAAGINTEAFF	TGCAGTGCCGCCGGAATAAACACTGAAGCTTTCTTT
TRBV20-1	TRBJ2-7	few	TRBD2	CSARLGGSYEQYF	TGCAGTGCTAGGCTCGGGGGGTCCTACGAGCAGTACTTC
TRBV7-6	TRBJ2-7	few	.	CASSLGLAPSYEQYF	TGTGCCAGCAGCTTAGGGTTGGCCCCCTCCTACGAGCAGTACTTC
TRBV9	TRBJ2-3	many	.	CASSVVGETDTQYF	TGTGCCAGCAGCGTAGTGGGGGAGACAGATACGCAGTATTTT
TRBV27	TRBJ2-7	many	.	CASSPPYSYEQYF	TGTGCCAGCAGTCCCCCGTACTCCTACGAGCAGTACTTC
TRBV3-1	TRBJ2-7	.	.	CASSQDGNGYEQYF	TGTGCCAGCAGCCAAGACGGGAATGGCTACGAGCAGTACTTC
TRBV12-3/TRBV12-4	TRBJ2-5	.	.	CASSLAQAQETQYF	TGTGCCAGCAGTTTAGCACAGGCCCAAGAGACCCAGTACTTC
TRBV30	TRBJ1-2	.	TRBD1	CAWSLGTGDNYGYTF	TGTGCCTGGAGTTTAGGGACAGGGGATAACTATGGCTACACCTTC
TRBV12-3/TRBV12-4	TRBJ2-7	few	.	CASSLTAREQYF	TGTGCCAGCAGTTTGACCGCGCGGGAGCAGTACTTC
TRBV2	TRBJ2-7	few	.	CASSAGAHYEQYF	TGTGCCAGCAGTGCCGGGGCTCACTACGAGCAGTACTTC
TRBV5-1	TRBJ2-3	.	TRBD2	CASSSGDRLVSGGAGSDTDTQYF	TGCGCCAGCAGCTCCGGCGACAGACTGGTTAGCGGGGGGGCCGGGTCCGACACAGATACGCAGTATTTT
TRBV28	TRBJ1-2	.	.	CASSLFEEGGNYGYTF	TGTGCCAGCAGTTTATTCGAGGAGGGGGGGAACTATGGCTACACCTTC
TRBV29-1	TRBJ2-3	.	TRBD2	CSVAGLAGGGGADTQYF	TGCAGCGTTGCGGGACTAGCGGGGGGTGGGGGCGCAGATACGCAGTATTTT
TRBV4-1	TRBJ2-4	.	TRBD1	CASSLSRGQGGNIQYF	TGCGCCAGCAGCCTTAGTAGGGGACAGGGGGGGAACATTCAGTACTTC